Listed below are T cell receptor beta chains from one sample, sequenced in a study of CXCR3-negative and CXCR3-positive naive CD8 T cells. TCRdb re-analyzed the 5' RACE reads; it lists each CDR3 protein once, without DNA. The sample features more than 45,000 distinct CDR3 sequences, with roughly 15% in its top ten. The source material was memory CD8+ T cells from blood. Every receptor here comes from a human donor in good health. Some clones in this sample may be carry-over from other donors' samples. Each CDR3 is given with its conserved first and last residue.

J gene,CDR3 length,V gene,CDR3 protein
TRBJ2-1,12,TRBV28,CASSLGSGEQFF
TRBJ2-3,15,TRBV7-9,CASSHTSGGQDTQYF
TRBJ2-3,15,TRBV28,CASSLGLQGTDTQYF
TRBJ2-1,12,TRBV7-6,CASSPEYNEQFF
TRBJ2-3,18,TRBV2,CASSEPLDRGDVADTQYF
TRBJ2-3,16,TRBV7-9,CASSPIAGGRTDTQYF
TRBJ1-1,14,TRBV20-1,CSAKYVGESTEAFF
TRBJ2-7,14,TRBV25-1,CASANRDLPYEQYF
TRBJ2-1,14,TRBV6-2/TRBV6-3,CASSYGPAPGEQFF
TRBJ2-1,15,TRBV28,CASSLARTAYNEQFF
TRBJ1-2,14,TRBV10-3,CAISVGTENYGYTF
TRBJ2-2,16,TRBV5-5,CASSLLAGEVTGELFF
TRBJ2-7,14,TRBV12-3/TRBV12-4,CASSLIYQEYEQYF
TRBJ2-3,15,TRBV28,CASSWTGSGGDTQYF
TRBJ1-1,12,TRBV9,CASSSGGAEAFF
TRBJ2-7,18,TRBV28,CASSLSRRVGTLTYEQYF
TRBJ2-5,14,TRBV5-6,CASSLLPAQETQYF
TRBJ2-2,16,TRBV6-5,CASSYPTPGDTGELFF
TRBJ2-1,13,TRBV29-1,CSETGQSDDEQFF
TRBJ1-2,11,TRBV29-1,CSVESPYGYTF
TRBJ2-5,16,TRBV5-1,CASSSGQGRDQETQYF
TRBJ1-2,11,TRBV30,CAWSLGDGYTF
TRBJ2-1,16,TRBV12-5,CASGLDLTLASNEQFF
TRBJ2-1,14,TRBV28,CASSPGQGANEQFF
TRBJ1-1,13,TRBV29-1,CSAWGQGITEAFF